This T cell receptor beta chain is drawn from a study of T cells in Graves' hyperthyroidism and ophthalmopathy. Authors of the study amplified TCR beta CDR3 regions from RNA transcripts. The HTBI primer set drove a first-round RT-PCR of the TCR CDR3. TCRdb used MiXCR to reprocess the multiplex PCR reads, holding one entry per CDR3 protein. The table has about 700,000 distinct CDR3 sequences, about 14% seen once. In its sample, this clonotype was seen a few times. CDR3 length equals 14 residues. Between the trimmed V and J ends, which lost 1 base and 9 bases, there was a span of 13 bases. The V gene's germline CDR1 is SEHNR and CDR2 FQNEAQ (reference sequence).

This TCR was sampled from a woman between 18 and 29 years old with Graves' hyperthyroidism. The chain is built from TRBV7-9 and TRBJ2-4; the D gene is possibly TRBD2 (6 bases). Sequencing input: blood. CDR3 sequence (DNA): TGTGCCAGCAGCTTAGGAGGAGGGTACAGCATTCAGTACTTC. It codes for CASSLGGGYSIQYF.